Shown below are 4 T cell receptor beta chains from a single sample sequenced in a study of OX40 agonist ivuxolimab in advanced cancers. Clones were read by immunoSEQ multiplex PCR, and TCRdb kept only the in-frame ones, dropping some. The data contain fewer than 95,000 clones, more than 75% of them singletons. The starting material was CD4+ or CD8+ T cells sorted from blood, obtained in a trial of the OX40 agonist ivuxolimab. Receptors originate from an adult with an advanced solid tumor such as melanoma, head and neck, liver or kidney cancer.

The rearrangement links TRBV6-5 to TRBJ1-3; 7 bases fit TRBD1. V lost 10 bases, J lost 10 bases, and 16 bases stayed unmatched. Germline V gene data show CDR1 as MNHEY and CDR2 as SVGAGI. The CDR3 spans 14 residues. As DNA, the CDR3 is TGTGCCACCCAGGGAAGCTGGGGCAGGGGGACCATATATTTT. Protein product: CATQGSWGRGTIYF.

The chain joins TRBV9 to TRBJ2-2; 8 bases map to TRBD2. There are 16 residues in the CDR3. The J segment lost 0 bases and the V segment lost 5 bases, leaving 6 bases of the junction unmatched. Germline CDR1 SGDLS, CDR2 YYNGEE. CDR3 amino acids: CASSGGAGANTGELFF. DNA for the CDR3: TGTGCCAGCAGTGGGGGAGCGGGGGCGAACACCGGGGAGCTGTTTTTT.

The gene calls are TRBV6-1 and TRBJ2-7, with a weak D call TRBD1 (5 bases). V was trimmed by 9 bases and J by 2 bases, leaving 11 bases between them. The CDR3 loop spans 12 amino acids. Germline CDR1 MNHNS, CDR2 SASEGT. CDR3 bases: TGTGCCAGTAGGACAAGCACCTACGAGCAGTACTTC. This codes for CASRTSTYEQYF.

The gene calls are TRBV4-2 and TRBJ1-1, with 12 nucleotides matching TRBD1. This CDR3 comprises 18 residues. J gave up 5 bases and V 3 bases, and 13 bases lay outside the gene matches. In germline, CDR1 is LGHNA, CDR2 YNFKEQ. The CDR3 nucleotides are TGTGCCAGCAGCCACTCGGCACCGGGACAGGGGGCGAAGACTGAAGCTTTCTTT. It codes for CASSHSAPGQGAKTEAFF.